Listed below are T cell receptor beta chains from one sample, sequenced in a study of blood T cell repertoires in COVID-19. Some clones are missing from TCRdb's copy, which holds only in-frame ones; the method was immunoSEQ multiplex PCR. The sample holds around 150,000 clones, about 86% seen once. Sequencing was carried out using peripheral blood. The receptor source for this set is a woman in her fifties or sixties with acute or convalescent COVID-19. Each CDR3 is given with its conserved first and last residue. A D gene is named only where the DNA matches it firmly. A row's size may be missing; if present it is once, few, many or a size class.

j_call: TRBJ1-3; d_call: TRBD1; v_call: TRBV27; clone_size: NA; cdr3_aa: CASSPGQGQAGNTIYF; cdr3_nt: TGTGCCAGCAGTCCTGGACAGGGCCAAGCCGGAAACACCATATATTTT
j_call: TRBJ2-7; d_call: TRBD1; v_call: TRBV27; clone_size: NA; cdr3_aa: CASSLFGTGGDEQYF; cdr3_nt: TGTGCCAGCAGTTTATTTGGGACAGGGGGTGACGAGCAGTACTTC
j_call: TRBJ1-1; d_call: NA; v_call: TRBV28; clone_size: NA; cdr3_aa: CASSLEGTTEAFF; cdr3_nt: TGTGCCAGCAGTTTGGAGGGAACCACTGAAGCTTTCTTT
j_call: TRBJ2-3; d_call: TRBD2; v_call: TRBV5-8; clone_size: NA; cdr3_aa: CASSFGGAGKGQYF; cdr3_nt: TGTGCCAGCAGCTTCGGGGGAGCGGGAAAAGGGCAGTATTTT
j_call: TRBJ1-2; d_call: NA; v_call: TRBV10-3; clone_size: NA; cdr3_aa: CAISELQGTIYGYTF; cdr3_nt: TGTGCCATCAGTGAATTACAGGGTACGATTTATGGCTACACCTTC
j_call: TRBJ2-7; d_call: NA; v_call: TRBV27; clone_size: NA; cdr3_aa: CASSLTVETYEQYF; cdr3_nt: TGTGCCAGCAGTTTAACGGTAGAGACCTACGAGCAGTACTTC
j_call: TRBJ2-5; d_call: TRBD2; v_call: TRBV28; clone_size: NA; cdr3_aa: CASSLEREKGETQYF; cdr3_nt: TGTGCCAGCAGTTTGGAGCGGGAGAAAGGGGAGACCCAGTACTTC
j_call: TRBJ2-7; d_call: TRBD2; v_call: TRBV7-2; clone_size: NA; cdr3_aa: CASSPRGGRVYEQYF; cdr3_nt: TGTGCCAGCAGCCCCCGGGGCGGGAGGGTATACGAGCAGTACTTC
j_call: TRBJ1-1; d_call: NA; v_call: TRBV24-1; clone_size: once; cdr3_aa: CATSDRNTEAFF; cdr3_nt: TGTGCCACCAGTGACAGGAACACTGAAGCTTTCTTT
j_call: TRBJ1-2; d_call: TRBD1; v_call: TRBV10-3; clone_size: few; cdr3_aa: CAISESKRGHLFYGYTF; cdr3_nt: TGTGCCATCAGTGAGTCGAAGAGGGGGCATCTATTCTATGGCTACACCTTC
j_call: TRBJ2-1; d_call: NA; v_call: TRBV7-2; clone_size: NA; cdr3_aa: CASSLDLARYNEQFF; cdr3_nt: TGTGCCAGCAGCTTAGACTTAGCCCGATACAATGAGCAGTTCTTC
j_call: TRBJ1-3; d_call: TRBD1; v_call: TRBV19; clone_size: few; cdr3_aa: CASNPGGLVGNTIYF; cdr3_nt: TGTGCCAGTAATCCAGGGGGTCTGGTTGGAAACACCATATATTTT
j_call: TRBJ2-7; d_call: NA; v_call: TRBV29-1; clone_size: NA; cdr3_aa: CSVTDGGGYEQYF; cdr3_nt: TGCAGCGTTACCGACGGCGGTGGTTACGAGCAGTACTTC
j_call: TRBJ2-3; d_call: TRBD2; v_call: TRBV24-1; clone_size: NA; cdr3_aa: CATSDTHGLATAEDTQYF; cdr3_nt: TGTGCCACCAGTGACACCCATGGACTAGCCACAGCGGAAGATACGCAGTATTTT